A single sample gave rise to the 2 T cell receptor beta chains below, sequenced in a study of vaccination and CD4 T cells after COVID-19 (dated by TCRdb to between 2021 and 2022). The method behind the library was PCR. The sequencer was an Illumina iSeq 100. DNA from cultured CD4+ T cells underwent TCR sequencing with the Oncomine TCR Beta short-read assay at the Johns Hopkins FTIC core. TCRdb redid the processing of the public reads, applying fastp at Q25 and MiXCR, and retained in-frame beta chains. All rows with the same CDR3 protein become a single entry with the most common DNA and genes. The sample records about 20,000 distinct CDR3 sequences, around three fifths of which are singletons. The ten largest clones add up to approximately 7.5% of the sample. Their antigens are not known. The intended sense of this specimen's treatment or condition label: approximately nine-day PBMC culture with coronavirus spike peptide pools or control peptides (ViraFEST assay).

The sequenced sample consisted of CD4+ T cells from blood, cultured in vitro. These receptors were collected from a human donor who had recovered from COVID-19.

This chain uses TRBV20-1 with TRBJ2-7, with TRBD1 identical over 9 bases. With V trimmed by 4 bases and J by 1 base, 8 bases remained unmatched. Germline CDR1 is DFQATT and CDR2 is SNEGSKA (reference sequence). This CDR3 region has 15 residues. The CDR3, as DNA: TGCAGTGCTACCCGTCCCGGGACAGGGTCCTACGAGCAGTACTTC. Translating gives CSATRPGTGSYEQYF.

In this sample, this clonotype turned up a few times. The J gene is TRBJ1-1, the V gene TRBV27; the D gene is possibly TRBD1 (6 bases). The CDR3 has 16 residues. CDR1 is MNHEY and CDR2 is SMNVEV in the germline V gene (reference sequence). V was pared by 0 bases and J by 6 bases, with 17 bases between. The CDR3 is CASSLSPGANSAEAFF. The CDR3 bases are TGTGCCAGCAGTTTATCTCCAGGGGCCAATAGCGCTGAAGCTTTCTTT.